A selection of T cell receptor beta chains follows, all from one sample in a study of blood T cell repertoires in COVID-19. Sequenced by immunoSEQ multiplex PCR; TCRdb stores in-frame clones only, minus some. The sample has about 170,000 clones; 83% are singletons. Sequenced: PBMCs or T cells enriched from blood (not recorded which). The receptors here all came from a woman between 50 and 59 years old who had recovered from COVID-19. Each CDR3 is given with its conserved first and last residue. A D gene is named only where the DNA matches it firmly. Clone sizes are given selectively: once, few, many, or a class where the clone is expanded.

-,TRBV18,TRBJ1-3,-,CASSATATSGNTIYF,TGTGCCAGCTCAGCAACAGCTACCTCTGGAAACACCATATATTTT
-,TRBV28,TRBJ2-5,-,CASSLPGGQETQYF,TGTGCCAGCAGTCTCCCCGGGGGCCAAGAGACCCAGTACTTC
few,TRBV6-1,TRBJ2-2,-,CASSEAPEDWELFF,TGTGCCAGCAGTGAAGCCCCTGAGGACTGGGAGCTGTTTTTT
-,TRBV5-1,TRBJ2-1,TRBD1,CASNTGTGINEQFF,TGCGCCAGCAACACCGGGACAGGAATTAATGAGCAGTTCTTC
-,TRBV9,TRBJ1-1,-,CASSGFTRGNTEAFF,TGTGCCAGCAGCGGCTTTACACGGGGGAACACTGAAGCTTTCTTT
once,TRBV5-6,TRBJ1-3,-,CASSLTPGNSGNTIYF,TGTGCCAGCAGCTTGACTCCGGGAAACTCTGGAAACACCATATATTTT
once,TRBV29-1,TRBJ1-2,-,CSVPYRANYGYTF,TGCAGCGTTCCATACAGGGCTAACTATGGCTACACCTTC
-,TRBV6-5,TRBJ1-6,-,CASSYIGGPAPLHF,TGTGCCAGCAGTTACATAGGCGGGCCCGCACCCCTCCACTTT
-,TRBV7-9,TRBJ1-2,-,CASSLADSCYTF,TGTGCCAGCAGCTTGGCAGACTCCTGCTACACCTTC
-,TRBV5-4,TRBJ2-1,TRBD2,CASSSGLAVSYNEQFF,TGTGCCAGCAGCTCGGGACTAGCGGTCTCCTACAATGAGCAGTTCTTC
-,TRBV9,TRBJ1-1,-,CASSEKGIGDTEAFF,TGTGCCAGCAGCGAAAAAGGGATAGGGGACACTGAAGCTTTCTTT
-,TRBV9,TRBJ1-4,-,CASSVAGQPTNEKLFF,TGTGCCAGCAGCGTAGCTGGACAGCCAACTAATGAAAAACTGTTTTTT
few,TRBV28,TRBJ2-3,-,CASSRGPITDTQYF,TGTGCCAGCAGTAGGGGCCCGATCACAGATACGCAGTATTTT
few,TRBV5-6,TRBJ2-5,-,CASSLGGGETQYF,TGTGCCAGCAGCTTGGGGGGAGGCGAGACCCAGTACTTC
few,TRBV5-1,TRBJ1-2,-,CASRNDSSGYTF,TGCGCCAGCAGAAATGACAGTTCTGGCTACACCTTC
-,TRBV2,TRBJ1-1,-,CASSELWAMNTEAFF,TGTGCCAGCAGTGAACTGTGGGCTATGAACACTGAAGCTTTCTTT
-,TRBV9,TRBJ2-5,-,CASSVEDRYQETQYF,TGTGCCAGCAGCGTAGAAGACAGGTACCAAGAGACCCAGTACTTC
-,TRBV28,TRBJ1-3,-,CASSFDPGSGNTIYF,TGTGCCAGCAGTTTCGATCCGGGCTCTGGAAACACCATATATTTT
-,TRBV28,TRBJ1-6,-,CASSPPEGGDSPLHF,TGTGCCAGCAGCCCCCCGGAAGGGGGAGACTCACCCCTCCACTTT
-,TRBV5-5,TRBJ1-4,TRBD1,CASSWGDRGPEKLFF,TGTGCCAGCAGCTGGGGGGACAGGGGGCCTGAAAAACTGTTTTTT
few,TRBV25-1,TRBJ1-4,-,CASSGSGLGRGEKLFF,TGTGCCAGCAGTGGAAGCGGGCTAGGTCGAGGTGAAAAACTGTTTTTT
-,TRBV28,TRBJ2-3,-,CASSLLGRDTDTQYF,TGTGCCAGCAGTTTATTGGGCAGGGACACAGATACGCAGTATTTT
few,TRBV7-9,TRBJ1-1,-,CASSLWDKPNTEAFF,TGTGCCAGCAGCTTATGGGACAAACCGAACACTGAAGCTTTCTTT
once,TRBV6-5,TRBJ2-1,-,CASSYSGGGEQFF,TGTGCCAGCAGTTACTCGGGCGGAGGCGAGCAGTTCTTC
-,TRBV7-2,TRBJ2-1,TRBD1,CASSLQGDPYNEQFF,TGTGCCAGCAGCTTACAGGGGGACCCCTACAATGAGCAGTTCTTC
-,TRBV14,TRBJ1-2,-,CASSPAAGGYTF,TGTGCCAGCAGCCCAGCCGCGGGGGGCTACACCTTC
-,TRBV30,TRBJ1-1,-,CAWSLSAGETEAFF,TGTGCCTGGAGTTTATCGGCAGGCGAGACTGAAGCTTTCTTT
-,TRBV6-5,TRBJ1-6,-,CASSLYRSPLHF,TGTGCCAGCAGCCTCTACCGTTCACCCCTCCACTTT
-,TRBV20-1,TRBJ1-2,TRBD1,CSASGQGWGYTF,TGCAGTGCTAGTGGACAGGGCTGGGGCTACACCTTC
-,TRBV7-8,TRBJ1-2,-,CASSLPPGGEGGYTF,TGTGCCAGCAGCTTACCCCCCGGGGGTGAAGGTGGCTACACCTTC
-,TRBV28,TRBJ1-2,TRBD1,CASSGDSRLYGYTF,TGTGCCAGCAGCGGGGACAGCAGACTCTATGGCTACACCTTC
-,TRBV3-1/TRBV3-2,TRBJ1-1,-,CASSQGGATGPEAFF,TGTGCCAGCAGCCAGGGGGGGGCTACAGGGCCTGAAGCTTTCTTT
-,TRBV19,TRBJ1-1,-,CASSKKQGFTEAFF,TGTGCCAGTAGTAAAAAGCAGGGTTTTACTGAAGCTTTCTTT
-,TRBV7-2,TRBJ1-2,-,CASSPMSVINYGYTF,TGTGCCAGCAGCCCGATGTCGGTCATTAACTATGGCTACACCTTC
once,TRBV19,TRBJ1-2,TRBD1,CASNLRTGGIYGYTF,TGTGCCAGTAACCTGAGGACAGGGGGCATCTATGGCTACACCTTC
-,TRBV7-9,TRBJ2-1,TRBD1,CASSLPGTVNEQFF,TGTGCCAGCAGCCTGCCCGGGACAGTCAATGAGCAGTTCTTC
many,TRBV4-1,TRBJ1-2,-,CASSQKQGPYGYTF,TGCGCCAGCAGCCAGAAACAGGGTCCCTATGGCTACACCTTC
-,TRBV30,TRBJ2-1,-,CAWGNQGEQFF,TGTGCCTGGGGAAACCAGGGTGAGCAGTTCTTC
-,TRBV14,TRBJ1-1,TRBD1,CASSPRQGSTWAFF,TGTGCCAGCAGCCCTAGACAGGGTTCAACATGGGCTTTCTTT
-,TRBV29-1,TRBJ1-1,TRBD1,CSVSTGVATEAFF,TGCAGCGTTAGCACAGGGGTCGCCACTGAAGCTTTCTTT
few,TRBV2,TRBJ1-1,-,CASIIDRLNTEAFF,TGTGCCAGCATCATTGACAGATTGAACACTGAAGCTTTCTTT
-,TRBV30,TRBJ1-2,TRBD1,CAWSVRGGVYGYTF,TGTGCCTGGAGTGTACGAGGGGGCGTTTATGGCTACACCTTC
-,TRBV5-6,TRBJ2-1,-,CASSPPSVWEQFF,TGTGCCAGCAGCCCCCCTAGCGTCTGGGAGCAGTTCTTC
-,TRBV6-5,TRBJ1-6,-,CASSYRGRGNSPLHF,TGTGCCAGCAGTTACCGCGGCAGGGGTAATTCACCCCTCCACTTT
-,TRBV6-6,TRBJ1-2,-,CASSPSVQRAIFYGYTF,TGTGCCAGCAGTCCCTCCGTCCAGAGGGCCATTTTCTATGGCTACACCTTC
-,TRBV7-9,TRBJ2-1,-,CASSVANNEQFF,TGTGCCAGCAGCGTAGCCAACAATGAGCAGTTCTTC
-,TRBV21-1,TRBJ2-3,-,CASSKKSRMIPPSSGGGADTQYF,TGTGCCAGCAGCAAAAAATCCCGCATGATTCCACCCTCTAGCGGGGGAGGGGCAGATACGCAGTATTTT
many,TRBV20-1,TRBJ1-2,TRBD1,CSAGTGDGYTF,TGCAGTGCCGGGACAGGGGATGGCTACACCTTC
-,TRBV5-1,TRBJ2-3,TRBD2,CASSLEGSGRYASTDTQYF,TGCGCCAGCAGCTTGGAGGGTAGCGGGAGATACGCTAGCACAGATACGCAGTATTTT
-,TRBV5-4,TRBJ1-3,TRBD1,CASSFDRADTIYF,TGTGCCAGCAGCTTCGACAGGGCGGACACCATATATTTT
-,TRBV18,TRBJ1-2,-,CASSPQGEFYGYTF,TGTGCCAGCTCACCACAGGGGGAGTTCTATGGCTACACCTTC
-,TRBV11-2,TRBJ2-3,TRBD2,CASSLGGSGRQDTQYF,TGTGCCAGCAGCTTGGGGGGGTCGGGCCGACAGGATACGCAGTATTTT
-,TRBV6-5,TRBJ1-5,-,CASSFYSNQPQHF,TGTGCCAGCTCTTTTTATAGCAATCAGCCCCAGCATTTT
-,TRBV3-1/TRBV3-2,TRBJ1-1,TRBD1,CASSQADRVGTEAFF,TGTGCCAGCAGCCAGGCGGACAGGGTGGGCACTGAAGCTTTCTTT
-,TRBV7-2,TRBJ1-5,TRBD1,CASSIASDRSSAQHF,TGTGCCAGCAGCATCGCTTCGGACAGGTCTTCGGCCCAGCATTTT
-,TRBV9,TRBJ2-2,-,CASSVSPNTGELFF,TGTGCCAGCAGCGTAAGCCCGAACACCGGGGAGCTGTTTTTT
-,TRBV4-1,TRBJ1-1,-,CASSQDRGLTNTEAFF,TGCGCCAGCAGCCAAGATCGGGGACTAACGAACACTGAAGCTTTCTTT
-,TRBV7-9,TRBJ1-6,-,CASSLPGPSNSPLHF,TGTGCCAGCAGCTTACCGGGTCCGTCGAATTCACCCCTCCACTTT
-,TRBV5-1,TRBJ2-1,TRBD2,CASSFNSGSRQEQFF,TGCGCCAGCAGCTTTAACAGCGGGAGCCGACAGGAGCAGTTCTTC